The entry below gives a single TCR beta chain sequence along with its context. The record originates from a study of blood T cell repertoires in COVID-19. Libraries were prepared by immunoSEQ multiplex PCR; TCRdb keeps only in-frame clonotypes and omits some of them. Seen here are hundreds of thousands of clones, approximately 90% observed once, and the top ten hold 1.4%. This receptor was identified in a woman between 18 and 30 years old who had been exposed to COVID-19. Sequenced input: PBMCs or T cells enriched from blood (not recorded which).

This chain's CDR3 is CATSRDGTSGRTDTQYF. In DNA, the CDR3 is TGTGCCACCAGCAGAGATGGGACTAGCGGGAGGACAGATACGCAGTATTTT. V gene TRBV15 combines with J gene TRBJ2-3; 15 nucleotides match TRBD2. This CDR3 comprises 17 residues. Germline V gives CDR1 LNHNV, CDR2 YYDKDF (reference sequence). V shed 0 bases and J 3 bases; nucleotides not matched to a gene: 1.